Each of the 29 T cell receptor beta chains below was sequenced from the same sample in a study of CD8+CD57+ T cells in acquired aplastic anemia. According to the study, genomic DNA was the template for TCR beta VDJ and CDR3 profiling. From the reads, TCRdb called clonotypes with MiXCR, one entry per CDR3 protein. This table has some 48,000 distinct CDR3 sequences, approximately 72% appearing once. Source material: sorted CD4+, CD8+, or CD8+CD57+ T cells (not recorded which) from PBMCs. The receptors stem from a human donor in good health, serving as a control.

The chain recombines TRBV5-1 with TRBJ1-6; 8 bases match TRBD1. The V segment lost 0 bases and the J segment 6 bases; nucleotides outside the gene matches: 8. The CDR3 consists of 17 residues. Per the germline V gene, CDR1 is SGHRS and CDR2 is YFSETQ. The CDR3 coding sequence is TGCGCCAGCAGCTTGGCGACTGGGACAGGCGGTAATTCACCCCTCCACTTT. It encodes CASSLATGTGGNSPLHF.

This clonotype was seen only a few times. The chain combines TRBV7-9 with TRBJ2-7; 9 positions agree with TRBD1. The germline V gene has CDR1 SEHNR and CDR2 FQNEAQ (reference sequence). V was pared by 3 bases and J by 4 bases, with 1 base of the junction left unmatched. CDR3 length equals 13 residues. For the CDR3, the DNA is TGTGCCAGCAGCTTTGGACAGGGGTACGAGCAGTACTTC. Amino acid sequence: CASSFGQGYEQYF.

The V gene is TRBV20-1, the J gene TRBJ1-2, with D perhaps matching TRBD1 (6 bases). Germline V gene data show CDR1 as DFQATT and CDR2 as SNEGSKA (reference sequence). V lost 4 bases and J lost 0, with 12 bases in between. The CDR3 has 14 amino acids. In DNA, the CDR3 is TGCAGTGCTATCTCCACAGGGACTAACTATGGCTACACCTTC. This translates into CSAISTGTNYGYTF.

The V and J genes are TRBV15 and TRBJ1-2; D might be TRBD1 (5 bases). The germline V and J ends were trimmed by 1 base and 7 bases, with 16 bases remaining between them. CDR1 is LNHNV and CDR2 is YYDKDF in the germline V gene (reference sequence). This CDR3 has 15 residues. The CDR3 loop reads CATSRGGVGLGGYTF. Here the CDR3 DNA reads TGTGCCACCAGCAGAGGGGGGGTAGGGCTCGGTGGCTACACCTTC.

A remark on this clonotype: Compared with germline, one end of the junction differs, possibly owing to a read error. The rearrangement joins TRBV20-1 to TRBJ2-1, with 7 bases identical to TRBD2. Per germline, CDR1 DFQATT and CDR2 SNEGSKA (reference sequence). CDR3 length equals 12 residues. Here the CDR3 reads CNARDLGGGQFF. CDR3 in DNA: TGCAATGCTAGAGATTTGGGGGGGGGGCAGTTCTTC.

The CDR3 DNA reads as TGCAGCGTTGCGGCAGGGGATAACTATGGCTACACCTTC. The encoded protein is CSVAAGDNYGYTF. This chain links TRBV29-1 with TRBJ1-2; a possible D gene is TRBD1 (6 bases). Germline lookup yields CDR1 SQVTM and CDR2 ANQGSEA. This CDR3 is built from 13 residues. Trimming pared 4 bases from V and 1 base from J, leaving 10 bases between.

This clonotype occurred a few times. The rearrangement joins TRBV7-3 to TRBJ2-3; D gene ambiguous. This CDR3 spans 13 amino acids. Germline V gene data show CDR1 as SGHTA and CDR2 as FQGTGA. V gave up 8 bases and J gave up 0 bases, with 9 bases separating them. The CDR3: CASRLGSTDTQYF. Here the CDR3 DNA reads TGTGCCAGCCGCCTGGGGAGCACAGATACGCAGTATTTT.

CDR3 sequence: CASSQSTGDEQYV. CDR3 sequence (DNA): TGTGCCAGCAGTCAATCGACAGGGGACGAGCAGTACGTC. The rearrangement uses TRBV7-6 and TRBJ2-7; TRBD1 agrees at 8 bases. Per the germline V gene, CDR1 is SGHVS and CDR2 is FNYEAQ. The CDR3 has 13 amino acids. Unmatched junction bases numbered 6, after V lost 6 bases and J lost 5 bases.

The V gene is TRBV2, the J gene TRBJ1-1; TRBD1 agrees at 8 bases. V shed 6 bases and J 1 base; nucleotides not matched to a gene: 7. Germline CDR1 SNHLY, CDR2 FYNNEI. The CDR3 has 15 residues. As DNA, the CDR3 is TGTGCCAGCAGACTCGACAGGGGAGGGAACACTGAAGCTTTCTTT. Protein product: CASRLDRGGNTEAFF.

CDR3: CASSQEVRDEKLFF. In DNA, the CDR3 is TGTGCCAGCAGCCAAGAGGTGAGGGATGAAAAACTGTTTTTT. The chain has TRBV4-2 and TRBJ1-4; no definite D call. V dropped 0 bases and J dropped 6 bases, with 8 bases sitting between them. This CDR3 has 14 residues. Germline V gives CDR1 LGHNA, CDR2 YNFKEQ.

The V gene is TRBV7-6, the J gene TRBJ2-7, with D uncertain. The V gene lost 6 bases and the J gene lost 1 base, with 13 bases spanning the gap. Germline-derived CDR1 and CDR2 are SGHVS and FNYEAQ. This CDR3 spans 14 amino acids. CDR3 coding DNA: TGTGCCAGCAGTTACTCCTCTGGGTCCTACGAGCAGTACTTC. Encoded protein: CASSYSSGSYEQYF. The complete variable domain, with remaining parts taken from reference TRBV7-6 and TRBJ2-7, reads GAGVSQSPRYKVTKRGQDVALRCDPISGHVSLYWYRQALGQGPEFLTYFNYEAQQDKSGLPNDRFSAERPEGSISTLTIQRTEQRDSAMYRCASSYSSGSYEQYFGPGTRLTVT.

This clonotype is a singleton in its sample. This chain joins TRBV7-2 and TRBJ2-5; 9 bases line up with TRBD1. There are 15 residues in the CDR3. The ends lost 1 base at V and 4 bases at J; junction bases unmatched: 4. The germline gives CDR1 SGHTA, CDR2 FQGNSA. Here the CDR3 reads CASSLGDRDLETQYF. The CDR3 DNA follows: TGTGCCAGCAGCTTAGGGGACAGGGACTTAGAGACCCAGTACTTC.

The chain joins TRBV18 to TRBJ2-7; D assignment may be TRBD1 or TRBD2 (5 bases each). The CDR3 covers 15 residues. The germline gives CDR1 KGHSH, CDR2 LQKENI. V was trimmed by 3 bases and J by 3 bases, leaving 15 bases between them. The CDR3 loop reads CASSPVVGVDYEQYF. The CDR3 DNA is TGTGCCAGCTCACCTGTGGTGGGGGTAGACTACGAGCAGTACTTC. The full variable domain, rest sourced from reference TRBV18 and TRBJ2-7, is NAGVMQNPRHLVRRRGQEARLRCSPMKGHSHVYWYRQLPEEGLKFMVYLQKENIIDESGMPKERFSAEFPKEGPSILRIQQVVRGDSAAYFCASSPVVGVDYEQYFGPGTRLTVT.

The chain carries TRBV12-1 and TRBJ2-4; TRBD1 is taken as the D call from the table, unchecked against the DNA. TRBV12-1 is recorded as a pseudogene. There are 15 residues in the CDR3. The CDR3: CASSFDRPRENIQYF. The CDR3 DNA is TGTGCCAGCAGCTTTGACAGGCCACGAGAAAACATTCAGTACTTC.

The chain combines TRBV4-2 with TRBJ1-1, with 7 bases identical to TRBD1. V lost 1 base to trimming and J lost 3 bases; unmatched junction nucleotides: 14. Per the germline V gene, CDR1 is LGHNA and CDR2 is YNFKEQ. The CDR3 consists of 18 residues. CDR3 sequence reads: CASSQGEGTVLEDTEAFF. Written as DNA, the CDR3 is TGTGCCAGCAGCCAAGGGGAGGGGACAGTCCTAGAGGACACTGAAGCTTTCTTT.

This rearrangement joins TRBV9 to TRBJ1-6; perhaps TRBD1 as D (5 bases). Per the germline V gene, CDR1 is SGDLS and CDR2 is YYNGEE. V gave up 0 bases and J gave up 7 bases, with 11 bases separating them. CDR3 length: 15 residues. The CDR3 here is CASSVGGLKNSPLHF. In DNA, the CDR3 is TGTGCCAGCAGCGTAGGGGGACTCAAAAATTCACCCCTCCACTTT.

V is TRBV7-6 and J is TRBJ2-7, with D maybe TRBD2 (5 bases). The CDR3 length is 12 residues. Germline CDR1 and CDR2: SGHVS and FNYEAQ. V lost 4 bases and J lost 4, with 8 bases in between. DNA for the CDR3: TGTGCCAGCAGCTATGAGGGTTACGAGCAGTACTTC. Translation: CASSYEGYEQYF.

J is TRBJ1-2 and V is TRBV7-9; 9 bases map to TRBD1. The ends lost 1 base at V and 8 bases at J; junction bases unmatched: 8. Per the germline V gene, CDR1 is SEHNR and CDR2 is FQNEAQ (reference sequence). The CDR3 has 15 residues. The CDR3 sequence is CASSLVDGQGRGYTF. The CDR3 DNA is TGTGCCAGCAGCTTAGTGGACGGACAGGGGAGGGGCTACACCTTC.

In its sample, this clonotype was seen a few times. This chain connects TRBV24-1 to TRBJ2-3; no firm D call. The V and J ends lost 7 bases and 6 bases respectively, with 7 bases between them. Germline V gene lookup returns CDR1 KGHDR and CDR2 SFDVKD. This CDR3 spans 11 amino acids. CDR3 sequence: CATSAGDTQYF. The CDR3 DNA sequence: TGTGCCACCAGCGCCGGTGATACGCAGTATTTT.

V is TRBV19 and J is TRBJ2-7, with D maybe TRBD1 (6 bases). V was clipped by 4 bases and J by 2 bases, with 9 bases between them. Germline CDR1 is LNHDA and CDR2 is SQIVND (reference sequence). The CDR3 is 13 amino acids. The CDR3: CASSSEGAYEQYF. In DNA, the CDR3 is TGTGCCAGTAGTAGTGAGGGGGCCTACGAGCAGTACTTC.

J is TRBJ2-1 and V is TRBV10-3; 8 positions agree with TRBD2. Germline CDR1 reads ENHRY; CDR2 reads SYGVKD. The CDR3 runs 15 residues. V shed 4 bases and J 5 bases; nucleotides not matched to a gene: 7. The CDR3 DNA reads TGTGCCATCAGTGCTAGAGATAGCGGGAACAATGAGCAGTTCTTC. Amino acid sequence: CAISARDSGNNEQFF.

This sequence joins TRBV20-1 and TRBJ2-3; D is ambiguous. Germline CDR1 reads DFQATT; CDR2 reads SNEGSKA (reference sequence). Trimming pared 1 base from V and 5 bases from J, leaving 16 bases between. The CDR3 extends over 15 amino acids. CDR3 nucleotides: TGCAGTGCTAGAGCCGACGAAAAGGCCGAAGATACGCAGTATTTT. This codes for CSARADEKAEDTQYF.

This clonotype was counted a few times. This chain joins TRBV2 and TRBJ2-1, with D tentatively TRBD1 or TRBD2 (5 bases each). Germline V gene data show CDR1 as SNHLY and CDR2 as FYNNEI. The CDR3 contains 14 residues. Trimming took off 7 bases at V and 1 base at J, with 11 bases between the two ends. CDR3 amino acids: CASIGAGSYNEQFF. For the CDR3, the DNA is TGTGCCAGCATCGGGGCAGGATCCTACAATGAGCAGTTCTTC.

In this sample, this clonotype turned up once. The rearrangement uses TRBV24-1 and TRBJ1-2; no firm D call. Trimming cost V 1 base and J 7 bases, with 6 bases left between them. The length of the CDR3 is 12 residues. From germline, CDR1 is KGHDR and CDR2 SFDVKD. The DNA for the CDR3 is TGTGCCACCAGTGATTTTAGCAGTGGCTACACCTTC. This translates into CATSDFSSGYTF.

V and J are TRBV15 and TRBJ1-2; 7 bases map to TRBD1. V lost 4 bases and J lost 6; bases outside the gene matches: 8. Germline CDR1 LNHNV, CDR2 YYDKDF (reference sequence). The CDR3 spans 14 residues. The CDR3: CATSKIDREDGYTF. CDR3 in DNA: TGTGCCACCAGCAAAATAGACAGGGAGGATGGCTACACCTTC.

This clonotype was observed at least ten times. The chain uses TRBV5-1 and TRBJ2-7; either TRBD1 or TRBD2 may fit D (6 bases each). V was shortened by 2 bases and J by 3 bases, with 12 bases between the two germline ends. This CDR3 has 14 amino acids. Germline lookup yields CDR1 SGHRS and CDR2 YFSETQ. CDR3 protein: CASSFSGGHYEQYF. The CDR3 region has the DNA TGCGCCAGCAGCTTCTCCGGGGGCCACTACGAGCAGTACTTC.

The V call is TRBV5-1, the J call TRBJ2-1; TRBD1 or TRBD2 may be the D gene (5 bases each). The CDR3 consists of 16 residues. Germline CDR1 reads SGHRS; CDR2 reads YFSETQ. V was trimmed by 9 bases and J by 0 bases, leaving 19 bases between them. CDR3 sequence reads: CATTRTRGTSYNEQFF. CDR3 in DNA: TGCGCCACCACTAGGACAAGGGGAACCTCCTACAATGAGCAGTTCTTC.

This clonotype was detected once. The chain recombines TRBV19 with TRBJ2-1; tentative D call: TRBD1 (6 bases). The V gene lost 3 bases and the J gene lost 7 bases, with 16 bases spanning the gap. Per the germline V gene, CDR1 is LNHDA and CDR2 is SQIVND (reference sequence). The CDR3 loop spans 15 amino acids. As DNA, the CDR3 is TGTGCCAGTAGTATTTCAGGGGTCCGGGTAAATGAGCAGTTCTTC. It is translated as CASSISGVRVNEQFF.

Many counts were recorded for this clonotype. The rearrangement links TRBV5-1 to TRBJ2-7; D is unresolved. This CDR3 is built from 13 residues. V lost 0 bases, J lost 3 bases, and 7 bases lay in between. The germline CDR1 and CDR2 sequences are SGHRS and YFSETQ. In DNA, the CDR3 is TGCGCCAGCAGCTTGGAAGCGTTCTACGAGCAGTACTTC. Translating it yields CASSLEAFYEQYF.